The entry below gives a single TCR beta chain sequence along with its context. This sample was included in a study of identifying expanded T cells in peripheral blood. The CDR3 covers 13 residues. Germline V gene lookup returns CDR1 LGHNA and CDR2 YNFKEQ. V lost 3 bases and J lost 5, with 10 bases in between. Data came from immunoSEQ multiplex PCR; TCRdb stores just in-frame clones and leaves some out. This sample yields roughly 120,000 clones, of which about 87% are seen a single time; around 8.3% belongs to the top ten. The sequence was obtained from a person aged 18 to 75 in good health. J is TRBJ1-1 and V is TRBV4-2; D is ambiguous. The sequenced sample was blood. This CDR3 is CASSQRTPTEAFF. The DNA for the CDR3 is TGTGCCAGCAGCCAGAGAACACCTACTGAAGCTTTCTTT.